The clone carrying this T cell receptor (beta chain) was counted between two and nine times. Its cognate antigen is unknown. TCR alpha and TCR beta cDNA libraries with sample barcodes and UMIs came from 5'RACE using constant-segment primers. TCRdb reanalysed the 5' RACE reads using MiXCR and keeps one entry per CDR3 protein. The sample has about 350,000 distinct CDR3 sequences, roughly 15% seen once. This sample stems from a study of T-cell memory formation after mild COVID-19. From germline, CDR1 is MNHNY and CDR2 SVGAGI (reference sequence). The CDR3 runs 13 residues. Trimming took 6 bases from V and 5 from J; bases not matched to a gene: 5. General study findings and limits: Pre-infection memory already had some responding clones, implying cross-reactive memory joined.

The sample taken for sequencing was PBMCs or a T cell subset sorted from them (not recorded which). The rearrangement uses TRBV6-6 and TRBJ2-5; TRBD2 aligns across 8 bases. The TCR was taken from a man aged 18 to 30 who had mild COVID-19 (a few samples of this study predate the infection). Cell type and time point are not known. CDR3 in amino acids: CASSGGAAETQYF. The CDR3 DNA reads TGTGCCAGCAGCGGGGGGGCCGCCGAGACCCAGTACTTC.